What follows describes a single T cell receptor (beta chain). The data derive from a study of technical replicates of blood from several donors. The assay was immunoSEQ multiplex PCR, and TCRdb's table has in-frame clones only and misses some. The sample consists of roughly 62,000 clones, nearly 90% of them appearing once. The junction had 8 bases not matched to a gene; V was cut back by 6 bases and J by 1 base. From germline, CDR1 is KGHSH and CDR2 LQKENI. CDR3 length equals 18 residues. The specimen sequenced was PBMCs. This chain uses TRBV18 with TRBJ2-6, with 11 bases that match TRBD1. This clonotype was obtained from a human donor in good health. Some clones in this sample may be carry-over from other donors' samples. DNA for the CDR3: TGTGCCAGCTCCGGACGGACAGGGGGCAATTCTGGGGCCAACGTCCTGACTTTC. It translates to CASSGRTGGNSGANVLTF.